The clone carrying this T cell receptor (beta chain) was recorded once. The germline CDR1 and CDR2 sequences are MNHEY and SMNVEV (reference sequence). CDR3 size: 17 residues. V shed 6 bases and J 7 bases; nucleotides not matched to a gene: 12. This record comes from a study of blood T cell repertoires in COVID-19. Overall study context: Sources were T cells, B-cell-depleted T cells, or PBMCs; the material itself was cDNA or gDNA.

It was during active infection that Seattle patients were enrolled and then longitudinally followed. Clones were sequenced by immunoSEQ multiplex PCR, and TCRdb holds only the in-frame ones, with some missing. The table has approximately 290,000 clones, about 85% seen once. The chain combines TRBV27 with TRBJ2-2, with 12 bases that match TRBD2. The source of this sequence is a human donor with COVID-19, enrolled during active disease. The donor label of this sample is uncertain. The source material was peripheral blood. The CDR3 reads CASSPLTSGRRVGELFF. In nucleotides, the CDR3 is TGTGCCAGCAGCCCCTTAACTAGCGGGAGGAGGGTCGGGGAGCTGTTTTTT.